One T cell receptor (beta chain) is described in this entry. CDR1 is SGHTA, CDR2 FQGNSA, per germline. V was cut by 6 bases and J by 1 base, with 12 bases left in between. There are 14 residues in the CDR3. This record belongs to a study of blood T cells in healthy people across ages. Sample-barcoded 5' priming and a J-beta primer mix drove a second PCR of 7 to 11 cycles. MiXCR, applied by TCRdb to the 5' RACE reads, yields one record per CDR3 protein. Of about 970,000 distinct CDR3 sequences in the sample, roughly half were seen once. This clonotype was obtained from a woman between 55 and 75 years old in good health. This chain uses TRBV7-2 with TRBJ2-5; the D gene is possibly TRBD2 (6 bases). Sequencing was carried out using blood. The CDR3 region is CASSFGTPQETQYF. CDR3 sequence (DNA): TGTGCCAGCAGTTTCGGGACTCCCCAAGAGACCCAGTACTTC. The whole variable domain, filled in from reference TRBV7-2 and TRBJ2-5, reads GAGVSQSPSNKVTEKGKDVELRCDPISGHTALYWYRQSLGQGLEFLIYFQGNSAPDKSGLPSDRFSAERTGGSVSTLTIQRTQQEDSAVYLCASSFGTPQETQYFGPGTRLLVL.